One sample yielded the 8 T cell receptor beta chains listed below, sequenced in a study of T cell repertoires in ileal Crohn's disease. Measured with immunoSEQ multiplex PCR; TCRdb has only the in-frame clones, and not every one. This repertoire shows around 15,000 clones, about 60% found once; its top ten account for 5% to 7%. Sequences were obtained from ileal tissue. Every receptor here comes from an adult with Crohn's disease.

The rearrangement joins TRBV2 to TRBJ1-4; 7 bases agree with TRBD1. V lost 3 bases to trimming and J lost 2 bases; unmatched junction nucleotides: 0. Germline V lookup: CDR1 SNHLY, CDR2 FYNNEI. The CDR3 totals 14 residues. The CDR3 region is CASSEGQTNEKLFF. The CDR3 DNA reads TGTGCCAGCAGTGAGGGACAGACTAATGAAAAACTGTTTTTT.

The rearrangement joins TRBV6-4 to TRBJ2-5; 7 nucleotides match TRBD2. The CDR3 covers 15 residues. The germline CDR1 and CDR2 sequences are MRHNA and SNTAGT. J was trimmed by 5 bases and V by 2 bases; bases with no gene match: 8. The CDR3 here is CASSDDEGGPETQYF. The CDR3 DNA reads TGTGCCAGCAGTGACGATGAGGGAGGGCCGGAGACCCAGTACTTC.

This chain joins TRBV7-2 and TRBJ1-5, with TRBD1 as a possible D gene (5 bases). This CDR3 contains 14 residues. Germline loops: CDR1 SGHTA, CDR2 FQGNSA. Trimming removed 2 bases at V and 6 bases at J, with 11 bases between. Here the CDR3 DNA reads TGTGCCAGCAGCTTAAAGGGGAGGGCTCAGCCCCAGCATTTT. Translating it yields CASSLKGRAQPQHF.

The chain links TRBV9 to TRBJ1-4; D ambiguous. V was trimmed by 4 bases and J by 4 bases, leaving 8 bases between them. CDR3 length equals 13 residues. Per the germline V gene, CDR1 is SGDLS and CDR2 is YYNGEE. The CDR3, as DNA: TGTGCCAGCAGCTTGGGCCATAATGAAAAACTGTTTTTT. Amino acids: CASSLGHNEKLFF.

This clone was observed a few times. The rearrangement joins TRBV19 to TRBJ2-1; TRBD2 aligns across 13 bases. The V and J ends lost 7 bases and 6 bases, in that order; junction bases with no gene match: 6. This CDR3 is built from 15 residues. The V gene's germline CDR1 is LNHDA and CDR2 SQIVND (reference sequence). This chain's CDR3 is CASMPGLAGTNEQFF. The CDR3 DNA reads TGTGCCAGTATGCCGGGACTAGCGGGGACCAATGAGCAGTTCTTC. The whole variable domain, remainder taken from reference TRBV19 and TRBJ2-1, is DGGITQSPKYLFRKEGQNVTLSCEQNLNHDAMYWYRQDPGQGLRLIYYSQIVNDFQKGDIAEGYSVSREKKESFPLTVTSAQKNPTAFYLCASMPGLAGTNEQFFGPGTRLTVL.

This rearrangement joins TRBV5-1 to TRBJ2-1; TRBD2 is a possible D gene (5 bases). Germline CDR1 is SGHRS and CDR2 is YFSETQ. V was cut by 0 bases and J by 14 bases, with 18 bases left in between. The CDR3 loop spans 14 amino acids. DNA for the CDR3: TGCGCCAGCAGCTTGGCGAGTTGGACTCGAGGAGAGTTCTTC. Translation gives CASSLASWTRGEFF. Full variable domain (missing parts from reference TRBV5-1 and TRBJ2-1): KAGVTQTPRYLIKTRGQQVTLSCSPISGHRSVSWYQQTPGQGLQFLFEYFSETQRNKGNFPGRFSGRQFSNSRSEMNVSTLELGDSALYLCASSLASWTRGEFFGPGTRLTVL.

The V and J genes are TRBV2 and TRBJ2-5; D unclear. The CDR3 sequence is 12 residues long. Germline CDR1 reads SNHLY; CDR2 reads FYNNEI. Trimming cost V 6 bases and J 5 bases, with 10 bases left between them. The CDR3 DNA is TGTGCCAGCAGCGCCGGGTGGGAGACCCAGTACTTC. This sequence encodes CASSAGWETQYF.

This chain links TRBV14 with TRBJ2-7; no clear D. The CDR3 covers 11 residues. Germline assignment: CDR1 SGHDN and CDR2 FVKESK. Trimming left V 1 base short and J 10 bases short, with 8 bases between. The CDR3 is CASSQGQVQYF. In DNA, the CDR3 is TGTGCCAGCAGCCAAGGACAAGTACAGTACTTC.